This T cell receptor (beta chain) emerged from a study of T cells in Graves' hyperthyroidism and ophthalmopathy. The wider study: Peripheral blood specimens were obtained at initial diagnosis, prior to any treatment. Overall study results and limits: Most thyroid clonotypes expanded above 0.001 were also detected in blood.

RNA transcripts yielded amplified TCR beta CDR3 regions. With the HTBI primer set, the TCR CDR3 went through a first round of RT-PCR. In TCRdb, the multiplex PCR reads were re-called with MiXCR into one record per CDR3 protein. The sample holds roughly 400,000 distinct CDR3 sequences, more than 12% seen once. Exclusion criteria comprised uncontrolled infection, other autoimmune disease, pregnancy or lactation. The diagnostic basis comprised clinical symptoms, serum thyroxine and TRAb, thyroid ultrasound and orbital computed tomography. Germline CDR1 and CDR2: LNHDA and SQIVND (reference sequence). This CDR3 is 14 amino acids long. The V and J ends lost 3 bases and 4 bases, in that order; junction bases with no gene match: 6. This clonotype came up once. Its cognate antigen is unknown.

The specimen sequenced was blood. V and J are TRBV19 and TRBJ2-7; 7 bases line up with TRBD2. The clonotype originates from a man aged 45-65 years with Graves' ophthalmopathy. DNA for the CDR3: TGTGCCAGTAGTATCCCCAGCGGGACTTACGAGCAGTACTTC. This translates into CASSIPSGTYEQYF.